Following are 18 T cell receptor beta chains from one sample sequenced in a study of shared clonotypes between healthy human individuals. Clones were read by immunoSEQ multiplex PCR, and TCRdb kept only the in-frame ones, dropping some. The data contain some 980,000 clones, about three quarters of them seen just once; the ten biggest clones take up nearly 1.5%. The sequenced material came from memory CD4+ T cells sorted from blood. Subset indicated: CD45RA-negative fraction. All receptors derive from a man between 18 and 29 years old in good health.

J is TRBJ1-2 and V is TRBV6-5; unclear D gene. The germline gives CDR1 MNHEY, CDR2 SVGAGI. The CDR3 runs 12 residues. Trimming took 6 bases from V and 8 from J, leaving 13 bases between them. The CDR3 loop is CASRSIGQGYTF. As DNA, the CDR3 is TGTGCCAGCAGGTCGATAGGGCAAGGCTACACCTTC.

The CDR3 protein is CASSLGGVGVSTEAFF. The DNA of the CDR3 is TGTGCCAGCAGCTTGGGAGGGGTCGGGGTCAGCACTGAAGCTTTCTTT. The J gene is TRBJ1-1, the V gene TRBV5-4; D perhaps matches TRBD1 (5 bases). Germline V gene sequence: CDR1 SGHNT, CDR2 YYREEE (reference sequence). With 0 bases removed from V and 4 bases from J, the gap between germline ends came to 16 bases. There are 16 residues in the CDR3.

The chain uses TRBV6-1 and TRBJ1-1; D unresolved. Trimming cost V 8 bases and J 5 bases, with 21 bases left between them. The V gene's germline CDR1 is MNHNS and CDR2 SASEGT. This CDR3 is 15 amino acids long. CDR3 DNA: TGTGCCAGCCGAATAGACAAGTCCATAGGGACTGAAGCTTTCTTT. It encodes CASRIDKSIGTEAFF.

The chain recombines TRBV6-5 with TRBJ2-7; 8 bases are a match to TRBD2. Germline CDR1 reads MNHEY; CDR2 reads SVGAGI. The CDR3 totals 15 residues. With V trimmed by 2 bases and J by 6 bases, 9 bases remained unmatched. CDR3 residues: CASSYQRRGAGEQYF. The CDR3, as DNA: TGTGCCAGCAGTTACCAACGGCGGGGGGCTGGCGAGCAGTACTTC.

The chain is built from TRBV5-4 and TRBJ2-3, with TRBD2 matching 7 bases. This CDR3 is 15 amino acids long. The V segment lost 0 bases and the J segment 1 base; nucleotides outside the gene matches: 2. The germline V gene has CDR1 SGHNT and CDR2 YYREEE (reference sequence). The CDR3, as DNA: TGTGCCAGCAGCTTGGAGCGGGGACGCACAGATACGCAGTATTTT. Translating it yields CASSLERGRTDTQYF. The full variable domain, completed using reference TRBV5-4 and TRBJ2-3, is ETGVTQSPTHLIKTRGQQVTLRCSSQSGHNTVSWYQQALGQGPQFIFQYYREEENGRGNFPPRFSGLQFPNYSSELNVNALELDDSALYLCASSLERGRTDTQYFGPGTRLTVL.

V usage is TRBV4-1 and J usage is TRBJ2-4; D is undetermined. The CDR3 length is 18 residues. In germline, CDR1 is MGHRA, CDR2 YSYEKL. Trimming left V 0 bases short and J 0 bases short, with 15 bases between. The CDR3 DNA is TGCGCCAGCAGCCAAGATCCCGCGCCCGATTTAGCCAAAAACATTCAGTACTTC. It yields the protein CASSQDPAPDLAKNIQYF.

The V and J genes are TRBV7-8 and TRBJ2-5; D might be TRBD1 (6 bases). The germline CDR1 and CDR2 sequences are SGHVS and FQNEAQ. V gave up 5 bases and J gave up 7 bases, with 8 bases separating them. This CDR3 comprises 11 residues. This chain's CDR3 is CASSTQGTQYF. CDR3 in DNA: TGTGCCAGCAGCACACAGGGGACCCAGTACTTC.

The chain carries TRBV5-6 and TRBJ2-7; D ambiguous. The CDR3 has 12 amino acids. Trimming left V 1 base short and J 3 bases short, with 5 bases between. In germline, CDR1 is SGHDT, CDR2 YYEEEE. The CDR3 region is CASSLRVYEQYF. The DNA of the CDR3 is TGTGCCAGCAGCTTGAGGGTCTACGAGCAGTACTTC.

V gene TRBV5-1 combines with J gene TRBJ1-2; TRBD1 matches 8 bases. Germline V gives CDR1 SGHRS, CDR2 YFSETQ. The V and J ends lost 4 bases and 5 bases, in that order; junction bases with no gene match: 13. The CDR3 has 16 amino acids. The CDR3 is CASSPGQGTSRYGYTF. CDR3 in DNA: TGCGCCAGCAGCCCCGGACAGGGCACCTCCCGATATGGCTACACCTTC.

The V and J genes are TRBV6-5 and TRBJ2-3, with TRBD1 matching over 9 bases. The CDR3 consists of 15 residues. With V trimmed by 10 bases and J by 0 bases, 8 bases remained unmatched. Germline V gene data show CDR1 as MNHEY and CDR2 as SVGAGI. Written as DNA, the CDR3 is TGTGCCACCGGACAGGGGTCCACTAGCACAGATACGCAGTATTTT. As protein: CATGQGSTSTDTQYF.

J is TRBJ2-3 and V is TRBV6-6; 12 bases fit TRBD2. Trimming took 6 bases from V and 4 from J; bases not matched to a gene: 8. The V gene's germline CDR1 is MNHNY and CDR2 SVGAGI (reference sequence). The CDR3 length is 16 residues. CDR3 coding DNA: TGTGCCAGCAGACCTAGCGGGAGGGCCGTGGCAGATACGCAGTATTTT. This translates into CASRPSGRAVADTQYF.

V usage is TRBV11-3 and J usage is TRBJ2-3, with D tentatively TRBD2 (6 bases). CDR1 and CDR2 (germline): SGHNT, YENEEA. V was shortened by 2 bases and J by 6 bases, with 15 bases between the two germline ends. The CDR3 has 15 amino acids. Here the CDR3 reads CASSLTGESGDTQYF. CDR3 DNA sequence: TGTGCCAGCAGCTTAACGGGGGAGAGCGGCGATACGCAGTATTTT.

This clone occurred many times. The J gene is TRBJ1-4, the V gene TRBV2; 12 nucleotides agree with TRBD1. Germline V gene data show CDR1 as SNHLY and CDR2 as FYNNEI. The CDR3 is made up of 14 amino acids. The J segment lost 9 bases and the V segment lost 7 bases, leaving 6 bases of the junction unmatched. The CDR3 coding sequence is TGTGCCAGCATTCCGGGACAGGGGGCCCAAAAACTGTTTTTT. It encodes CASIPGQGAQKLFF. The entire variable domain, with the rest obtained from reference TRBV2 and TRBJ1-4, is as follows: EPEVTQTPSHQVTQMGQEVILRCVPISNHLYFYWYRQILGQKVEFLVSFYNNEISEKSEIFDDQFSVERPDGSNFTLKIRSTKLEDSAMYFCASIPGQGAQKLFFGSGTQLSVL.

The chain recombines TRBV15 with TRBJ2-7; 9 nucleotides agree with TRBD2. The germline V gene encodes CDR1 LNHNV and CDR2 YYDKDF (reference sequence). This CDR3 has 16 amino acids. The V segment lost 1 base and the J segment 2 bases; nucleotides outside the gene matches: 6. The CDR3 DNA is TGTGCCACCAGCAGAGGTAGCGGGAGCCCCACCTACGAGCAGTACTTC. Its protein product is CATSRGSGSPTYEQYF.

V usage is TRBV2 and J usage is TRBJ1-1; D is possibly TRBD1 (5 bases). V was shortened by 3 bases and J by 6 bases, with 17 bases between the two germline ends. The germline CDR1 and CDR2 sequences are SNHLY and FYNNEI. The length of the CDR3 is 15 residues. The CDR3, as DNA: TGTGCCAGCAGTGACCGCGGGACGTCTGGCTCTGAAGCTTTCTTT. Amino acid sequence: CASSDRGTSGSEAFF.

CDR3 protein: CASSLGDNYEQYF. For the CDR3, the DNA is TGTGCCAGCAGCTTAGGAGACAACTACGAGCAGTACTTC. This chain connects TRBV11-2 to TRBJ2-7; D unclear. The CDR3 is 13 amino acids. Trimming removed 1 base at V and 3 bases at J, with 7 bases between. Per germline, CDR1 SGHAT and CDR2 FQNNGV.

The chain has TRBV30 and TRBJ1-4, with D possibly being TRBD1 (6 bases). Trimming shortened V by 7 bases and J by 7 bases, and 19 bases separated the two germline ends. This CDR3 has 14 amino acids. From germline, CDR1 is GTSNPN and CDR2 SVGIG (reference sequence). This CDR3 is CAFGNGGAGEKLFF. The CDR3 bases are TGTGCCTTTGGAAATGGGGGGGCTGGTGAAAAACTGTTTTTT.

This clone was seen a handful of times. The chain links TRBV27 to TRBJ1-5; no clear D gene. The V end was cut by 7 bases, the J end by 4 bases, with 8 bases between. The germline CDR1 and CDR2 sequences are MNHEY and SMNVEV (reference sequence). This CDR3 has 12 amino acids. The CDR3 here is CASKNRNQPQHF. CDR3 nucleotide sequence: TGTGCCAGCAAGAACAGAAATCAGCCCCAGCATTTT.